This T cell receptor beta chain was captured in a study of T cell responses to AZD1222 COVID-19 vaccine. Findings of the study overall: In a largely white British group with more females than males, clonal diversity was possibly underestimated. The number of AZD1222 recipients seropositive at baseline was only 6 or 7. Receipt of two AZD1222 doses was followed by a rise in Spike-specific TCR breadth and depth.

Sequencing used immunoSEQ multiplex PCR; TCRdb keeps in-frame clones, though not all of them. This sample has over 100,000 clones; approximately 93% occur once, and the top ten carry 4% to 5.5%. Germline values: CDR1 MNHEY, CDR2 SMNVEV (reference sequence). The CDR3 runs to 15 residues. The V and J ends lost 7 bases and 9 bases respectively, with 19 bases between them. Concerning this clone: Its antigen is not known.

The chain joins TRBV27 to TRBJ1-6, with TRBD1 as a possible D gene (6 bases). The origin of this receptor is an adult in good health. Sequencing was performed on peripheral blood, taken on day 0 of AZD1222 vaccination. The CDR3 here is CASTNPGHVGSPLHF. CDR3 coding DNA: TGTGCCAGCACAAACCCGGGACACGTGGGTTCACCCCTCCACTTT.